A single T cell receptor (beta chain) is shown here with its context. Its antigen is unidentified. The protocol was immunoSEQ multiplex PCR, while the TCRdb copy is restricted to in-frame clones and leaves out a portion. The sample gives roughly 2.4 million clones, nearly 97% of which show up once; around 0.13% is in the top ten. This specimen comes from a study of shared clonotypes between healthy human individuals. Whole-study results and caveats: How much donors shared clonotypes was expected to be affected by sequencing depth. On the whole, naive subsets had larger estimated richness than memory subsets had.

Only Caucasian adults living in Nashville, Tennessee served as donors. V was shortened by 1 base and J by 6 bases, with 10 bases between the two germline ends. Per the germline V gene, CDR1 is SGHTA and CDR2 is FQGNSA. The CDR3 has 14 residues. J is TRBJ2-1 and V is TRBV7-2; D unclear. Sequencing was carried out using naive CD4+ T cells sorted from blood. Subset defined: CD45RA+ positively selected. The receptor was derived from a man between 18 and 35 years old in good health. The CDR3 DNA follows: TGTGCCAGCAGCTTAGATGGGCGAACCAATGAGCAGTTCTTC. Amino acid sequence: CASSLDGRTNEQFF.